The 25 T cell receptor beta chains in this list originate from one sample, sequenced in a study of CD8+CD57+ T cells in acquired aplastic anemia. Sequencing involved patients with CD8+CD57+ cell expansion previously shown by flow cytometry. Investigators profiled TCR beta VDJ and CDR3 from genomic DNA template. TCRdb processed the reads anew with MiXCR; each CDR3 protein has one entry. The sample yields 150,000 to 200,000 distinct CDR3 sequences, roughly 48% seen once. Sequenced material: sorted CD4+, CD8+, or CD8+CD57+ T cells (not recorded which) from PBMCs. The receptors shown here come from a human donor with aplastic anemia.

In the case of this clonotype: A clone one base away is much larger, so this may be a read error. J is TRBJ1-1 and V is TRBV12-3 or TRBV12-4; TRBD1 aligns across 7 bases. CDR3 length equals 13 residues. After removal of 3 bases from V and 10 bases from J, the junction contained 8 bases not matched to a gene. The CDR3 sequence: CASSFSQGETAFF. CDR3 nucleotides: TGTGCCAGCAGTTTTTCGCAGGGGGAAACAGCTTTCTTT.

The genes are TRBV19 and TRBJ1-5, with 10 bases aligning to TRBD1. V gave up 4 bases and J gave up 4 bases; unmatched junction bases: 1. Germline V gives CDR1 LNHDA, CDR2 SQIVND (reference sequence). The CDR3 consists of 14 residues. The CDR3 reads CASSRGQGNQPQHF. The DNA for the CDR3 is TGTGCCAGTAGTAGGGGACAGGGGAATCAGCCCCAGCATTTT.

The CDR3 loop is CSARDSSGFTYEQYF. The CDR3, as DNA: TGCAGTGCTAGAGATAGTAGCGGGTTCACCTACGAGCAGTACTTC. This chain uses TRBV20-1 with TRBJ2-7; TRBD2 matches 7 bases. Germline loops: CDR1 DFQATT, CDR2 SNEGSKA (reference sequence). Trimming took 0 bases from V and 2 from J; bases not matched to a gene: 7. The CDR3 length is 15 residues.

This clonotype has only one observation. The chain couples TRBV24-1 to TRBJ2-5; TRBD2 matches at 10 bases. In germline, CDR1 is KGHDR, CDR2 SFDVKD. V dropped 9 bases and J dropped 4; count of bases not matched to a gene: 7. The CDR3 covers 14 residues. CDR3 region: CATGPSGSGETQYF. The CDR3 DNA is TGTGCCACCGGACCTAGCGGGAGTGGAGAGACCCAGTACTTC.

This sequence joins TRBV7-6 and TRBJ1-6; a weak D match, TRBD1 (5 bases). The CDR3 contains 14 residues. The germline V gene has CDR1 SGHVS and CDR2 FNYEAQ. V gave up 0 bases and J gave up 10 bases, with 10 bases separating them. The CDR3 sequence: CASSLAYGGSPLHF. CDR3 in DNA: TGTGCCAGCAGCTTAGCGTACGGGGGATCACCCCTCCACTTT.

A remark on this clonotype: The DNA is omitted, as the CDR3 cannot be located on it reliably, and the CDR3 follows TCRdb's listing. This chain uses TRBV10-3 with TRBJ2-1; TRBD1 reflects the table's D call only, with no check against the DNA. Germline CDR1 reads ENHRY; CDR2 reads SYGVKD. The CDR3 is made up of 15 amino acids, end residues included. CDR3 residues: CAIGVGTGSHNEQSF.

This clonotype has just one count. The chain joins TRBV7-3 to TRBJ1-2; 9 bases agree with TRBD1. CDR1 and CDR2 from the germline V gene are SGHTA and FQGTGA. The length of the CDR3 is 13 residues. V shed 5 bases, J shed 8 bases, and the junction held 6 bases outside the gene matches. CDR3 nucleotide sequence: TGTGCCAGCAGCCTCAGGACAGGGGAAGGCTACACCTTC. It encodes CASSLRTGEGYTF.

This chain joins TRBV7-9 and TRBJ2-7; no firm D call. V lost 5 bases to trimming and J lost 5 bases, with 13 bases between them. Germline CDR1 SEHNR, CDR2 FQNEAQ (reference sequence). The CDR3 is 13 residues long. CDR3 sequence: CASSGLVGDEQYF. CDR3 sequence (DNA): TGTGCCAGCAGCGGGCTAGTGGGCGACGAGCAGTACTTC.

CDR3 DNA sequence: TGCAGCTTGGCCTATCGGTGGGAGACCCAGTACTTC. It translates to CSLAYRWETQYF. The chain links TRBV29-1 to TRBJ2-5; D uncertain. The CDR3 is 12 residues long. The germline gives CDR1 SQVTM, CDR2 ANQGSEA. The V end lost 8 bases, the J end lost 5 bases, and 15 bases lay between the germline ends.

This clonotype was seen only once. This may be a read error, as it is one base from a much larger clone. The CDR3 DNA is TGTGCCAGCACCAGGGACAGGGGAAGTCTATATGAGCAGTTCTTC. Its translation is CASTRDRGSLYEQFF. This chain joins TRBV12-3 or TRBV12-4 and TRBJ2-1; 10 bases line up with TRBD1. This CDR3 contains 15 residues. The trim removed 7 bases at V and 8 bases at J, leaving 11 bases unmatched.

At least ten counts were recorded for this clonotype. The chain employs TRBV5-6 and TRBJ2-3, with TRBD2 matching 7 bases. With V trimmed by 4 bases and J by 2 bases, 4 bases remained unmatched. Per the germline V gene, CDR1 is SGHDT and CDR2 is YYEEEE. The CDR3 covers 14 residues. The CDR3 protein is CASSRRLATDTQYF. The DNA for the CDR3 is TGTGCCAGCAGCCGACGACTAGCCACAGATACGCAGTATTTT.

Notes on this clonotype: This sequence may be a read error, since a much larger clone differs from it by one base. V is TRBV11-2 and J is TRBJ2-5; 7 bases are shared with TRBD2. The V gene's germline CDR1 is SGHAT and CDR2 FQNNGV. This CDR3 has 17 amino acids. Trimming at V came to 1 base and at J to 1 base, leaving 9 bases not matched to a gene. CDR3 DNA: TGTGCCAGCAGCTTAGGAGCCTGGCGGGGGTGCCAAGAGACCCAGTACTTC. Amino acids: CASSLGAWRGCQETQYF.

This clonotype has just a few counts. The chain joins TRBV7-8 to TRBJ1-1; D is ambiguous. The CDR3 consists of 14 residues. The V gene's germline CDR1 is SGHVS and CDR2 FQNEAQ. V dropped 5 bases and J dropped 1 base, with 11 bases sitting between them. The CDR3 DNA sequence: TGTGCCAGCAGCGCCTTTGCGGGGAACACTGAAGCTTTCTTT. Protein: CASSAFAGNTEAFF.

The chain is built from TRBV20-1 and TRBJ2-7; 9 nucleotides match TRBD1. With 6 bases clipped from V and 4 bases from J, the junction kept 10 bases outside the gene matches. The CDR3 is 14 residues long. The germline CDR1 and CDR2 sequences are DFQATT and SNEGSKA (reference sequence). The CDR3 nucleotides read TGCAGTGCGGGGGGACAGGGTGGGAATTACGAGCAGTACTTC. Protein product: CSAGGQGGNYEQYF.

The chain couples TRBV2 to TRBJ1-2; tentatively, D is TRBD1 (6 bases). Germline V gives CDR1 SNHLY, CDR2 FYNNEI. The CDR3 length is 14 residues. Trimming shortened V by 6 bases and J by 5 bases, and 16 bases separated the two germline ends. The CDR3 region is CASRRGAFRYGYTF. The CDR3 coding sequence is TGTGCCAGCAGGAGGGGGGCGTTTAGGTATGGCTACACCTTC.

The table lists this clonotype with a count of one. J is TRBJ1-2 and V is TRBV10-2; D is possibly TRBD1 (5 bases). V lost 10 bases to trimming and J lost 4 bases, with 16 bases between them. The CDR3 has 13 residues. The germline V gene has CDR1 WSHSY and CDR2 SAAADI. The CDR3 reads CATRPGVGYGYTF. CDR3 DNA sequence: TGCGCCACAAGACCGGGGGTGGGCTATGGCTACACCTTC.

The chain employs TRBV7-3 and TRBJ2-1; TRBD2 agrees at 8 bases. V shed 1 base, J shed 7 bases, and the junction held 21 bases outside the gene matches. The CDR3 contains 20 residues. The germline V gene encodes CDR1 SGHTA and CDR2 FQGTGA. The CDR3: CASSLMLTSGSIGVGNEQFF. CDR3 bases: TGTGCCAGCAGCTTAATGCTGACCAGCGGGAGTATCGGTGTAGGGAATGAGCAGTTCTTC.

For this clonotype: Sequence at one end of the junction differs from germline and may be a read error. The gene calls are TRBV20-1 and TRBJ2-1; D is perhaps TRBD2 (6 bases). Per the germline V gene, CDR1 is DFQATT and CDR2 is SNEGSKA (reference sequence). CDR3 length equals 17 residues. The CDR3 DNA is TGCAGTGCTAGAGATCCCATAGCGGAAAGCTCCTACAATGAGCAGTCCTTC. This sequence encodes CSARDPIAESSYNEQSF.

This clonotype was counted at least ten times. This chain uses TRBV20-1 with TRBJ2-1; 8 bases map to TRBD2. Germline trimming cut 3 bases from V and 0 bases from J; bases unmatched to any gene: 7. Germline V gives CDR1 DFQATT, CDR2 SNEGSKA (reference sequence). The CDR3 covers 16 residues. The CDR3 nucleotides are TGCAGTGCTAGGACTATAGCGGGGAGCTCCTACAATGAGCAGTTCTTC. This codes for CSARTIAGSSYNEQFF.

This clonotype was counted ten times or more. The chain uses TRBV19 and TRBJ1-6; D is ambiguous. Trimming left V 1 base short and J 6 bases short, with 7 bases between. The germline V gene encodes CDR1 LNHDA and CDR2 SQIVND (reference sequence). The CDR3 sequence is 14 residues long. The DNA of the CDR3 is TGTGCCAGTAGTATAGGGCTAATTAATTCACCCCTCCACTTT. As protein: CASSIGLINSPLHF.

This clonotype was seen ten or more times. This rearrangement joins TRBV10-3 to TRBJ1-2, with 9 bases that match TRBD1. The CDR3 covers 16 residues. The junction had 8 bases not matched to a gene; V was cut back by 2 bases and J by 4 bases. Germline V gene data show CDR1 as ENHRY and CDR2 as SYGVKD. The CDR3 here is CAISENTGGVGYGYTF. DNA for the CDR3: TGTGCCATCAGTGAGAATACAGGGGGCGTCGGCTATGGCTACACCTTC.

The chain recombines TRBV6-1 with TRBJ2-7, with TRBD1 matching over 8 bases. The CDR3 covers 16 residues. The junction had 16 bases not matched to a gene; V was cut back by 9 bases and J by 3 bases. The germline CDR1 and CDR2 sequences are MNHNS and SASEGT. The CDR3 region has the DNA TGTGCCAGTAGTCCCAGGGGGCGCGATGGGGGCTACGAGCAGTACTTC. Its protein is CASSPRGRDGGYEQYF.

Ten or more counts support this clonotype. CDR3: CASTGTGAIEKLFF. The DNA for the CDR3 is TGTGCCAGCACCGGGACAGGGGCGATAGAAAAACTGTTTTTT. The chain carries TRBV25-1 and TRBJ1-4, with 10 bases that match TRBD1. This CDR3 is built from 14 residues. Germline V gene lookup returns CDR1 MGHDK and CDR2 SYGVNS. The V gene end was trimmed by 7 bases and the J gene end by 8 bases; junction bases not matched to a gene: 7.

A remark on this clonotype: Being one base from a much bigger clone, this may be a read error. This chain joins TRBV11-2 and TRBJ2-5; 9 nucleotides align to TRBD2. The CDR3 is 20 amino acids. Germline V gene data show CDR1 as SGHAT and CDR2 as FQNNGV. The CDR3 protein is CASSLVSGLATLATREAQYF. The CDR3 coding sequence is TGTGCCAGCAGCTTAGTATCCGGACTAGCGACGTTGGCTACACGAGAGGCCCAGTACTTC.

Turning to this clonotype: This may be a read error: a much more frequent sequence differs by one nucleotide. V is TRBV2 and J is TRBJ1-2; the D gene is possibly TRBD1 (6 bases). CDR3 length equals 15 residues. Germline-derived CDR1 and CDR2 are SNHLY and FYNNEI. The CDR3 is CASSAPTGFGYGCTF. DNA of the CDR3: TGTGCCAGCAGTGCCCCTACAGGGTTTGGGTATGGCTGCACCTTC. The full variable domain, rest sourced from reference TRBV2 and TRBJ1-2, is EPEVTQTPSHQVTQMGQEVILRCVPISNHLYFYWYRQILGQKVEFLVSFYNNEISEKSEIFDDQFSVERPDGSNFTLKIRSTKLEDSAMYFCASSAPTGFGYGCTFGSGTRLTVV.